This T cell receptor (beta chain) is drawn from a study of blood T cell repertoires in COVID-19. Measured with immunoSEQ multiplex PCR; TCRdb has only the in-frame clones, and not every one. The data contain hundreds of thousands of clones, roughly 88% of them singletons. Across under 25 US areas, participants ranged in age from about 18 to 89 years. Donors in Cohort 3 who had recovered were those with two negative PCRs, healthcare professional clearance, or resolution of their symptoms. The specimen was PBMCs or T cells enriched from blood (not recorded which). This sequence was found in a woman in her thirties who had recovered from COVID-19.

The CDR3: CARRTGKDTQYF. The CDR3 DNA reads as TGTGCCAGGAGGACAGGGAAAGATACGCAGTATTTT. The chain combines TRBV2 with TRBJ2-3; 8 nucleotides align to TRBD1. V shed 9 bases and J 5 bases; nucleotides not matched to a gene: 4. The germline V gene encodes CDR1 SNHLY and CDR2 FYNNEI. The CDR3 has 12 residues.